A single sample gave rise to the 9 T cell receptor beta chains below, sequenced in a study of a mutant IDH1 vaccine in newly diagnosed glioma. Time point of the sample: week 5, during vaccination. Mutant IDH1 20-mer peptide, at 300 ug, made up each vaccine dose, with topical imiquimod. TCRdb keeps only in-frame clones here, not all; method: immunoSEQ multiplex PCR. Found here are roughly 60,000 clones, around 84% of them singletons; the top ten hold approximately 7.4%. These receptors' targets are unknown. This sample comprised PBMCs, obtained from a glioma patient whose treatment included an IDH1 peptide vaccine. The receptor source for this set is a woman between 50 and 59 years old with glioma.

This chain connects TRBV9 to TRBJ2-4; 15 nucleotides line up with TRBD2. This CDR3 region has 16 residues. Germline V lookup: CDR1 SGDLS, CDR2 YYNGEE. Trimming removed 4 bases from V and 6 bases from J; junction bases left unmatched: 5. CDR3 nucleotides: TGTGCCAGCAGCCCCTGGACTAGCGGGGGGGCAAACATTCAGTACTTC. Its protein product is CASSPWTSGGANIQYF.

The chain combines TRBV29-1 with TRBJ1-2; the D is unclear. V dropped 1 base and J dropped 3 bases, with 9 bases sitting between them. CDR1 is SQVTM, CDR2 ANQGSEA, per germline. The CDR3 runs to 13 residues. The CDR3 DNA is TGCAGCGTTGAAGTAAATCGGGACTATGGCTACACCTTC. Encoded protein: CSVEVNRDYGYTF. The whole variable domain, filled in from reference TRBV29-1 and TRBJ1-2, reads SAVISQKPSRDICQRGTSLTIQCQVDSQVTMMFWYRQQPGQSLTLIATANQGSEATYESGFVIDKFPISRPNLTFSTLTVSNMSPEDSSIYLCSVEVNRDYGYTFGSGTRLTVV.

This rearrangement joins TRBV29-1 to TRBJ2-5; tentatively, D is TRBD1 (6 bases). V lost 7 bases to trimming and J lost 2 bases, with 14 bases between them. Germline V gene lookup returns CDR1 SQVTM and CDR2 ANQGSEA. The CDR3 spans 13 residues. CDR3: CSAVGAGQETQYF. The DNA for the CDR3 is TGCAGCGCCGTGGGGGCAGGGCAAGAGACCCAGTACTTC.

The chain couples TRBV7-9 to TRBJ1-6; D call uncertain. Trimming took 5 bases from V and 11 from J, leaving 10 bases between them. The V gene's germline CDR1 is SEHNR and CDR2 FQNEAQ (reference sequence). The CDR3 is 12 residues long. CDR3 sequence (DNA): TGTGCCAGCAGCCGTCAGACGACACCCCTCCACTTT. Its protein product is CASSRQTTPLHF. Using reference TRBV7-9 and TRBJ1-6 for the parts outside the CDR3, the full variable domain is DTGVSQNPRHKITKRGQNVTFRCDPISEHNRLYWYRQTLGQGPEFLTYFQNEAQLEKSRLLSDRFSAERPKGSFSTLEIQRTEQGDSAMYLCASSRQTTPLHFGNGTRLTVT.

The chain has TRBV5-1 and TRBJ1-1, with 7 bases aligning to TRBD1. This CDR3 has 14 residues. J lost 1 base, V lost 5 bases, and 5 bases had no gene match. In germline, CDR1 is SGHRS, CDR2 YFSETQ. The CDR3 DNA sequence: TGCGCCAGCAGGAAACAGGGGCAGAACACTGAAGCTTTCTTT. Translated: CASRKQGQNTEAFF.

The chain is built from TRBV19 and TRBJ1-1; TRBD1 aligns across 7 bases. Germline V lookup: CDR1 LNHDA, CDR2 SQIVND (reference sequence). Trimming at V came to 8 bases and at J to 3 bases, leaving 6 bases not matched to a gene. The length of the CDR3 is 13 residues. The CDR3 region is CASRRGQYTEAFF. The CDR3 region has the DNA TGTGCCAGTCGCCGGGGACAGTACACTGAAGCTTTCTTT. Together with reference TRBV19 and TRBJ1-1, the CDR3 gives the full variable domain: DGGITQSPKYLFRKEGQNVTLSCEQNLNHDAMYWYRQDPGQGLRLIYYSQIVNDFQKGDIAEGYSVSREKKESFPLTVTSAQKNPTAFYLCASRRGQYTEAFFGQGTRLTVV.

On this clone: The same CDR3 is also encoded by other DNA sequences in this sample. CDR3 amino acids: CASSLAGDTQYF. CDR3 DNA: TGCGCCAGCAGCTTGGCGGGAGATACGCAGTATTTT. The chain combines TRBV5-1 with TRBJ2-3; D remains ambiguous. V was pared by 0 bases and J by 5 bases, with 4 bases between. This CDR3 has 12 residues. In germline, CDR1 is SGHRS, CDR2 YFSETQ. The full variable domain, with the rest looked up from reference TRBV5-1 and TRBJ2-3, is KAGVTQTPRYLIKTRGQQVTLSCSPISGHRSVSWYQQTPGQGLQFLFEYFSETQRNKGNFPGRFSGRQFSNSRSEMNVSTLELGDSALYLCASSLAGDTQYFGPGTRLTVL.

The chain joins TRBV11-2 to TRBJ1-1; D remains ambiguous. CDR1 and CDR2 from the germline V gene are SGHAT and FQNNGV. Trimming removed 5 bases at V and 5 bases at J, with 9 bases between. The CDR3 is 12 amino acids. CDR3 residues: CASSLQLTEAFF. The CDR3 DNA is TGTGCCAGCAGCCTTCAATTAACTGAAGCTTTCTTT.

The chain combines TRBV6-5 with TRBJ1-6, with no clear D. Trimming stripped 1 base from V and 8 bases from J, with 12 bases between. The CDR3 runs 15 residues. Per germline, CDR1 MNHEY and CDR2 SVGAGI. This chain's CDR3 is CASSYLGSADSPLHF. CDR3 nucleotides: TGTGCCAGCAGTTACTTGGGCAGCGCGGATTCACCCCTCCACTTT.